One and the same sample provided the 32 T cell receptor beta chains below, sequenced in a study of CD8+ T cells in alopecia areata. cDNA prepared by RNA extraction and subsequent reverse transcription served as the template for sequencing. Generated by immunoSEQ multiplex PCR, the TCRdb table keeps only in-frame clones and is missing some. The profile shows around 190,000 clones, over 60% of them singletons. Treatment: oral pan-JAK inhibitor, 5-10 mg twice daily. Source: CD4+ T cells sorted from blood, taken at week 4, from a patient treated with tofacitinib. These receptors all stem from a human donor with alopecia areata.

This clone has only one observation. J is TRBJ1-2 and V is TRBV6-5; 8 nucleotides line up with TRBD1. CDR3 length: 14 residues. The germline V gene has CDR1 MNHEY and CDR2 SVGAGI. Unmatched junction bases numbered 8, after V lost 5 bases and J lost 6 bases. DNA for the CDR3: TGTGCCAGCAGTAACCCGACAGGGGACCATGGCTACACCTTC. This encodes CASSNPTGDHGYTF.

The CDR3 bases are TGTGCCAGCAGCCTAGCGGGGGGGCCTTACAATGAGCAGTTCTTC. This translates into CASSLAGGPYNEQFF. This chain uses TRBV11-2 with TRBJ2-1; 12 bases match TRBD2. Germline V gene lookup returns CDR1 SGHAT and CDR2 FQNNGV. The CDR3 runs 15 residues. The J segment lost 4 bases and the V segment lost 5 bases, leaving 3 bases of the junction unmatched. Together with reference TRBV11-2 and TRBJ2-1, the CDR3 gives the full variable domain: EAGVAQSPRYKIIEKRQSVAFWCNPISGHATLYWYQQILGQGPKLLIQFQNNGVVDDSQLPKDRFSAERLKGVDSTLKIQPAKLEDSAVYLCASSLAGGPYNEQFFGPGTRLTVL.

The gene calls are TRBV5-6 and TRBJ1-2; 8 positions match TRBD1. Unmatched junction bases numbered 8, after V lost 3 bases and J lost 4 bases. CDR3 length equals 15 residues. From germline, CDR1 is SGHDT and CDR2 YYEEEE. The CDR3 here is CASSYTGQGFYGYTF. CDR3 sequence (DNA): TGTGCCAGCAGCTATACCGGACAGGGTTTCTATGGCTACACCTTC.

The chain carries TRBV11-1 and TRBJ1-3; TRBD1 is a possible D gene (5 bases). V dropped 2 bases and J dropped 0 bases, with 8 bases sitting between them. Germline CDR1 reads SGHAT; CDR2 reads FQDESV (reference sequence). The CDR3 totals 15 residues. The CDR3 sequence: CASSLQGLSGNTIYF. Here the CDR3 DNA reads TGTGCCAGCAGCTTACAGGGTCTCTCTGGAAACACCATATATTTT.

V is TRBV4-1 and J is TRBJ1-2, with D tentatively TRBD1 (6 bases). The CDR3 is made up of 14 amino acids. Trimming removed 4 bases from V and 4 bases from J, with 13 bases in between. Germline V lookup: CDR1 MGHRA, CDR2 YSYEKL. The CDR3 is CASSLGQGGYGYTF. The CDR3 DNA sequence: TGCGCCAGCAGCCTGGGGCAAGGGGGCTATGGCTACACCTTC.

V and J are TRBV29-1 and TRBJ1-2; 7 nucleotides line up with TRBD1. The CDR3 consists of 15 residues. The V and J ends lost 3 bases and 8 bases, in that order; junction bases with no gene match: 15. Looked up from germline, CDR1 is SQVTM and CDR2 is ANQGSEA. Here the CDR3 reads CSVERSRQGVYGYTF. The CDR3 nucleotides are TGCAGCGTTGAGAGGTCGAGGCAGGGGGTGTACGGCTACACCTTC.

The V and J genes are TRBV29-1 and TRBJ2-7; 9 bases line up with TRBD1. CDR3 size: 14 residues. CDR1 is SQVTM, CDR2 ANQGSEA, per germline. V shed 2 bases, J shed 3 bases, and the junction held 5 bases outside the gene matches. CDR3 sequence reads: CSVERPDRGYEQYF. The CDR3 region has the DNA TGCAGCGTTGAACGCCCGGACAGGGGCTACGAGCAGTACTTC.

This clone was seen only a few times. J is TRBJ2-3 and V is TRBV5-1; no clear D. The CDR3 sequence is 17 residues long. Germline V gene lookup returns CDR1 SGHRS and CDR2 YFSETQ. The germline V and J ends were trimmed by 2 bases and 0 bases, with 16 bases remaining between them. The CDR3 loop is CASSFPKTDSSTDTQYF. CDR3 DNA sequence: TGCGCCAGCAGCTTCCCGAAGACGGATTCTAGCACAGATACGCAGTATTTT.

The CDR3 region is CAWSRGNRGGVQFF. The CDR3 DNA follows: TGTGCCTGGAGTAGGGGAAACCGCGGGGGTGTGCAGTTCTTC. The V and J genes are TRBV30 and TRBJ2-1, with TRBD2 matching 7 bases. With V trimmed by 2 bases and J by 12 bases, 13 bases remained unmatched. Germline loops: CDR1 GTSNPN, CDR2 SVGIG (reference sequence). This CDR3 has 14 residues.

The CDR3 loop reads CASTKGKQAFF. CDR3 nucleotide sequence: TGTGCCAGCACCAAGGGGAAGCAAGCTTTCTTT. V and J are TRBV6-5 and TRBJ1-1; a possible D gene is TRBD1 (5 bases). The CDR3 is made up of 11 amino acids. Trimming pared 7 bases from V and 9 bases from J, leaving 12 bases between. Germline CDR1 reads MNHEY; CDR2 reads SVGAGI.

This clone has only one observation. A junction boundary mismatches the germline segment, possibly from a read error. The chain employs TRBV15 and TRBJ2-7; D unresolved. In germline, CDR1 is LNHNV, CDR2 YYDKDF (reference sequence). There are 12 residues in the CDR3. The CDR3 DNA is TGTGCCACCAGCAGAGCGGGCTACGGGCAGTACTTC. It translates to CATSRAGYGQYF.

This rearrangement joins TRBV30 to TRBJ1-3, with D unresolved. This CDR3 spans 13 amino acids. V lost 3 bases and J lost 0, with 6 bases in between. Germline-derived CDR1 and CDR2 are GTSNPN and SVGIG (reference sequence). The CDR3 region has the DNA TGTGCCTGGAGGGGCAGCTCTGGAAACACCATATATTTT. Protein: CAWRGSSGNTIYF.

The chain joins TRBV6-5 to TRBJ2-1; D is unresolved. Germline lookup yields CDR1 MNHEY and CDR2 SVGAGI. The CDR3 extends over 12 amino acids. Deletions cut 6 bases from V and 12 bases from J, with 15 bases between. DNA of the CDR3: TGTGCCAGCAGCCAGACGGACGGGCTGCAGTTCTTC. Protein product: CASSQTDGLQFF.

The chain is built from TRBV6-6 and TRBJ2-5; D remains unclear. Germline-derived CDR1 and CDR2 are MNHNY and SVGAGI (reference sequence). The V end lost 8 bases, the J end lost 4 bases, and 5 bases lay between the germline ends. The CDR3 loop spans 10 amino acids. CDR3 in amino acids: CASRRETQYF. CDR3 bases: TGTGCCAGCCGGAGAGAGACCCAGTACTTC.

The chain recombines TRBV19 with TRBJ2-1; D is ambiguous. Germline CDR1 reads LNHDA; CDR2 reads SQIVND (reference sequence). Deletions cut 1 base from V and 1 base from J, with 2 bases between. This CDR3 is 13 amino acids long. CDR3 DNA: TGTGCCAGTAGTATAGGGTCCTACAATGAGCAGTTCTTC. Translation gives CASSIGSYNEQFF. The variable domain in full, completed from reference TRBV19 and TRBJ2-1, reads DGGITQSPKYLFRKEGQNVTLSCEQNLNHDAMYWYRQDPGQGLRLIYYSQIVNDFQKGDIAEGYSVSREKKESFPLTVTSAQKNPTAFYLCASSIGSYNEQFFGPGTRLTVL.

The chain has TRBV5-1 and TRBJ2-7; 10 bases fit TRBD2. V shed 4 bases, J shed 2 bases, and the junction held 3 bases outside the gene matches. The CDR3 spans 14 residues. Germline loops: CDR1 SGHRS, CDR2 YFSETQ. CDR3 sequence (DNA): TGCGCCAGCAGCCCCGGACTAGCGGCCTACGAGCAGTACTTC. Translated: CASSPGLAAYEQYF.

V gene TRBV5-6 combines with J gene TRBJ2-1, with D unclear. The V end lost 2 bases, the J end lost 9 bases, and 6 bases lay between the germline ends. Looked up from germline, CDR1 is SGHDT and CDR2 is YYEEEE. The CDR3 spans 11 residues. DNA of the CDR3: TGTGCCAGCAGCTTAAGTAGTGAGCAGTTCTTC. It is translated as CASSLSSEQFF. Based on the CDR3 plus reference TRBV5-6 and TRBJ2-1, the full variable domain is DAGVTQSPTHLIKTRGQQVTLRCSPKSGHDTVSWYQQALGQGPQFIFQYYEEEERQRGNFPDRFSGHQFPNYSSELNVNALLLGDSALYLCASSLSSEQFFGPGTRLTVL.

This clone occurred a few times. The V call is TRBV10-3, the J call TRBJ2-5, with D uncertain. Germline CDR1 ENHRY, CDR2 SYGVKD. CDR3 length equals 13 residues. With 4 bases removed from V and 3 bases from J, the gap between germline ends came to 9 bases. This chain's CDR3 is CAISVEMEETQYF. The CDR3 DNA is TGTGCCATCAGTGTGGAGATGGAAGAGACCCAGTACTTC.

The chain is built from TRBV4-3 and TRBJ1-2; D ambiguous. Per the germline V gene, CDR1 is LGHNA and CDR2 is YSLEER. The CDR3 extends over 14 amino acids. Deletions cut 0 bases from V and 7 bases from J, with 12 bases between. This chain's CDR3 is CASSQEGGIGGYTF. CDR3 DNA: TGCGCCAGCAGCCAAGAGGGAGGGATCGGTGGCTACACCTTC.

The chain employs TRBV28 and TRBJ2-7; no reliable D call. Trimming took 5 bases from V and 3 from J, leaving 5 bases between them. The CDR3 has 11 amino acids. Germline V lookup: CDR1 MDHEN, CDR2 SYDVKM. Here the CDR3 reads CASSPYYEQYF. The CDR3 coding sequence is TGTGCCAGCAGTCCTTACTACGAGCAGTACTTC.

J is TRBJ2-3 and V is TRBV7-2; 8 bases align to TRBD2. The CDR3 runs 14 residues. J gave up 0 bases and V 8 bases, and 4 bases lay outside the gene matches. Per the germline V gene, CDR1 is SGHTA and CDR2 is FQGNSA. The CDR3 DNA reads as TGTGCCAGCGGGCGGGGGGCTAGCACAGATACGCAGTATTTT. It translates to CASGRGASTDTQYF.

This chain connects TRBV2 to TRBJ1-2; no reliable D call. This CDR3 is built from 15 residues. Trimming removed 0 bases from V and 6 bases from J, with 14 bases in between. The germline gives CDR1 SNHLY, CDR2 FYNNEI. CDR3 in amino acids: CASSEAVATGDGYTF. The DNA for the CDR3 is TGTGCCAGCAGTGAAGCGGTAGCGACTGGGGATGGCTACACCTTC.

The table lists this clone with a few counts. The chain employs TRBV28 and TRBJ2-5, with TRBD1 matching over 8 bases. Per the germline V gene, CDR1 is MDHEN and CDR2 is SYDVKM. This CDR3 spans 14 amino acids. The V gene end was trimmed by 3 bases and the J gene end by 5 bases; junction bases not matched to a gene: 5. CDR3 sequence reads: CASSLYRGLETQYF. In DNA, the CDR3 is TGTGCCAGCAGTTTGTACAGGGGGTTGGAGACCCAGTACTTC.

J is TRBJ2-3 and V is TRBV19; D gene ambiguous. The CDR3 has 15 residues. The V gene lost 2 bases and the J gene lost 0 bases, with 9 bases spanning the gap. Germline V lookup: CDR1 LNHDA, CDR2 SQIVND (reference sequence). CDR3 protein: CASSIRSISTDTQYF. CDR3 in DNA: TGTGCCAGTAGTATACGGAGTATTAGCACAGATACGCAGTATTTT.

This clone appeared a few times. The chain joins TRBV5-1 to TRBJ2-5; TRBD1 is a possible D gene (5 bases). The CDR3 totals 15 residues. Trimming removed 4 bases from V and 5 bases from J, with 18 bases in between. CDR1 and CDR2 (germline): SGHRS, YFSETQ. The CDR3: CASSSQGRLGETQYF. The CDR3 region has the DNA TGCGCCAGCAGCAGCCAGGGCCGGCTGGGGGAGACCCAGTACTTC.

Comments on this clone: Other DNA sequences in this sample translate to the same CDR3. The V call is TRBV6-5, the J call TRBJ1-1; TRBD1 agrees at 7 bases. V lost 4 bases, J lost 3 bases, and 2 bases stayed unmatched. From germline, CDR1 is MNHEY and CDR2 SVGAGI. CDR3 length: 13 residues. The CDR3 DNA sequence: TGTGCCAGCAGTTGGGGGACAGACACTGAAGCTTTCTTT. Translating gives CASSWGTDTEAFF.

The chain recombines TRBV4-3 with TRBJ1-2; D remains unclear. CDR1 and CDR2 (germline): LGHNA, YSLEER. This CDR3 contains 16 residues. The V gene lost 1 base and the J gene lost 1 base, with 13 bases spanning the gap. The DNA for the CDR3 is TGCGCCAGCAGCCAAGCGCAACGGGAGATTAACTATGGCTACACCTTC. Amino acids: CASSQAQREINYGYTF.

The genes are TRBV11-1 and TRBJ1-1; TRBD1 matches 9 bases. Germline V gives CDR1 SGHAT, CDR2 FQDESV (reference sequence). The CDR3 length is 17 residues. V was pared by 5 bases and J by 1 base, with 11 bases of the junction left unmatched. CDR3 in amino acids: CASSTGQGQWWNTEAFF. The CDR3, as DNA: TGTGCCAGCAGCACCGGACAGGGGCAGTGGTGGAACACTGAAGCTTTCTTT. Drawing the rest from reference TRBV11-1 and TRBJ1-1, the complete variable domain is EAEVAQSPRYKITEKSQAVAFWCDPISGHATLYWYRQILGQGPELLVQFQDESVVDDSQLPKDRFSAERLKGVDSTLKIQPAELGDSAMYLCASSTGQGQWWNTEAFFGQGTRLTVV.

V gene TRBV7-9 combines with J gene TRBJ2-2; 10 bases are a match to TRBD2. The CDR3 is 16 amino acids. Germline CDR1 is SEHNR and CDR2 is FQNEAQ (reference sequence). V lost 5 bases and J lost 7; bases outside the gene matches: 10. CDR3 region: CASSPPAGGPGGELFF. CDR3 sequence (DNA): TGTGCCAGCAGCCCCCCAGCGGGGGGGCCGGGCGGGGAGCTGTTTTTT.

The chain employs TRBV7-2 and TRBJ2-5, with unresolved D. The germline CDR1 and CDR2 sequences are SGHTA and FQGNSA. The CDR3 length is 14 residues. V was trimmed by 0 bases and J by 3 bases, leaving 8 bases between them. The chain's CDR3 is CASSLAGWEETQYF. In DNA form, the CDR3 reads TGTGCCAGCAGCTTAGCGGGGTGGGAAGAGACCCAGTACTTC.

This clone was detected only a few times. The V and J genes are TRBV18 and TRBJ2-5; no reliable D call. Trimming removed 5 bases at V and 2 bases at J, with 12 bases between. CDR1 and CDR2 from the germline V gene are KGHSH and LQKENI. The CDR3 is made up of 14 amino acids. The CDR3 DNA reads TGTGCCAGCTCATCGGGCTCCAGGCAAGAGACCCAGTACTTC. Residues: CASSSGSRQETQYF.

This clone was seen just once. The genes are TRBV10-3 and TRBJ2-7, with D possibly TRBD2 on 6 matching bases. This CDR3 region has 14 residues. Trimming took 3 bases from V and 4 from J, leaving 13 bases between them. CDR1 and CDR2 (germline): ENHRY, SYGVKD. In DNA, the CDR3 is TGTGCCATCAGTGAATTCGGGGCGGGGTACGAGCAGTACTTC. Translating it yields CAISEFGAGYEQYF.